This T cell receptor (beta chain) comes out of a study of control samples from healthy donors and cancer patients. In germline, CDR1 is LNHNV, CDR2 YYDKDF (reference sequence). V was pared by 3 bases and J by 3 bases, with 15 bases between. The CDR3 is 15 residues long. This clone was counted only a few times. Data came from immunoSEQ multiplex PCR; TCRdb stores just in-frame clones and leaves some out. The data contain about 100,000 clones, about 90% of them seen just once; the ten biggest clones take up 15% to 20%. The chain is built from TRBV15 and TRBJ2-7; D is possibly TRBD1 or TRBD2 (5 bases each). The receptor comes from a woman in her 50s in good health. The sequencing input was blood. CDR3 sequence: CATSSPGTLNYEQYF. The CDR3 nucleotides are TGTGCCACCAGCAGCCCGGGGACGCTAAACTACGAGCAGTACTTC.